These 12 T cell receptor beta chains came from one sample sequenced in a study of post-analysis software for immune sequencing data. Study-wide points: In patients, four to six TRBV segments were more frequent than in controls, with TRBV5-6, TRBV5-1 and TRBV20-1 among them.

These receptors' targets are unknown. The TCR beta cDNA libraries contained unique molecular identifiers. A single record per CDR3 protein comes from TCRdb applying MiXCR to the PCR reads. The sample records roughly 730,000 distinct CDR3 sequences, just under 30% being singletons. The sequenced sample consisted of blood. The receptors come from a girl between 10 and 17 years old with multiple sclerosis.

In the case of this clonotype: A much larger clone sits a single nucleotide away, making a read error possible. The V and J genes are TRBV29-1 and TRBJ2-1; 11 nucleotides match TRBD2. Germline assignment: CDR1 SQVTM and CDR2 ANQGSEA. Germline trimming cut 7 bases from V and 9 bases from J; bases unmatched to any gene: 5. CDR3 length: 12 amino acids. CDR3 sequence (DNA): TGCAGCGCTGGGACTAGCGGCGGTGAGCAGTTCTTC. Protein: CSAGTSGGEQFF.

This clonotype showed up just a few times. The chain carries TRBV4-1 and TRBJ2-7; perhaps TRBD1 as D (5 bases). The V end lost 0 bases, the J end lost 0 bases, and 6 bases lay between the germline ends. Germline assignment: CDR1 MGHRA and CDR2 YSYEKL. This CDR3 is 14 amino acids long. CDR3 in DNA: TGCGCCAGCAGCCAAGAACAGGCCTCCTACGAGCAGTACTTC. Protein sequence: CASSQEQASYEQYF.

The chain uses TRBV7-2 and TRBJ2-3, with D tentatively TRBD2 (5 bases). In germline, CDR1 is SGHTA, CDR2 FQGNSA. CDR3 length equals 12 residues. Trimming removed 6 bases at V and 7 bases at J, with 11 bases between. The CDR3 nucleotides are TGTGCCAGCAGTTTGGACTCCTATACGCAGTATTTT. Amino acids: CASSLDSYTQYF.

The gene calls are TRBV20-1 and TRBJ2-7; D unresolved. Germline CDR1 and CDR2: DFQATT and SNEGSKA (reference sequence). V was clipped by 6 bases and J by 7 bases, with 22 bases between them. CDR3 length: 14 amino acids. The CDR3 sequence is CSANVGRSRNEQYF. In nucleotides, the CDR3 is TGCAGTGCCAACGTCGGTCGAAGCCGCAATGAGCAGTACTTC.

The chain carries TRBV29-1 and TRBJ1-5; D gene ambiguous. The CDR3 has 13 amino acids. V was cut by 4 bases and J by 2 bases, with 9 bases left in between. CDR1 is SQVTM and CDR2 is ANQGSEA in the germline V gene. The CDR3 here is CSVVSSGNQPQHF. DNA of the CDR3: TGCAGCGTTGTATCCTCCGGCAATCAGCCCCAGCATTTT.

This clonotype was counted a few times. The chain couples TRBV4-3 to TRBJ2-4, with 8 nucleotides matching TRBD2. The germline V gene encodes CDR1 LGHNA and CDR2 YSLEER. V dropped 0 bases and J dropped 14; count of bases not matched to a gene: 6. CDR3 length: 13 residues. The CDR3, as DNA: TGCGCCAGCAGCCAAGAGGGGGTAGCGGGAAAGTACTTC. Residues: CASSQEGVAGKYF.

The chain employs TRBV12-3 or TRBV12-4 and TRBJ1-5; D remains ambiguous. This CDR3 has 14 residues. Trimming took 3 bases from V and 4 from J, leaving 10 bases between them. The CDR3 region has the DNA TGTGCCAGCAGTTTTGCAAGGGATAATCAGCCCCAGCATTTT. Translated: CASSFARDNQPQHF.

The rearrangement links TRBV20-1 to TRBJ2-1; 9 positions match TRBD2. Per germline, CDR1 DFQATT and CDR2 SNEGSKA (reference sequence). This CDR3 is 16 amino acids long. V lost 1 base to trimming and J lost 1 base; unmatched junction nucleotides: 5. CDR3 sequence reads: CSARGTSGGSYNEQFF. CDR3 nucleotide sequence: TGCAGTGCTAGAGGGACGAGCGGGGGGTCCTACAATGAGCAGTTCTTC.

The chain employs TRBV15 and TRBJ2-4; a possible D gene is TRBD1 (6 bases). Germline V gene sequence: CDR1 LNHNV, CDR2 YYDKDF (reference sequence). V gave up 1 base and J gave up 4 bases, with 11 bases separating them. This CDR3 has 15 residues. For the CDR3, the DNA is TGTGCCACCAGCAGAGTTCAGGGGCGGAAAAACATTCAGTACTTC. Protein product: CATSRVQGRKNIQYF.

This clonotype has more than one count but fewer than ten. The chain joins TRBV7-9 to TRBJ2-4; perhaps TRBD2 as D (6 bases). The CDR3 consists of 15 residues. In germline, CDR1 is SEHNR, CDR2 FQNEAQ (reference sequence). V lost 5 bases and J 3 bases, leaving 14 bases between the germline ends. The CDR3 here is CASSPIAGHKNIQYF. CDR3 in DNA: TGTGCCAGCAGCCCCATCGCGGGGCACAAAAACATTCAGTACTTC.

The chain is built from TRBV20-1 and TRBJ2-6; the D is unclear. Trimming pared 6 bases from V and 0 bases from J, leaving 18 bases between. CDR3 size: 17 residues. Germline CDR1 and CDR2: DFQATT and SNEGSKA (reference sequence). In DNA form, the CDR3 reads TGCAGTGCAGTACGACCACGCCGTAGCTCTGGGGCCAACGTCCTGACTTTC. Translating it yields CSAVRPRRSSGANVLTF.

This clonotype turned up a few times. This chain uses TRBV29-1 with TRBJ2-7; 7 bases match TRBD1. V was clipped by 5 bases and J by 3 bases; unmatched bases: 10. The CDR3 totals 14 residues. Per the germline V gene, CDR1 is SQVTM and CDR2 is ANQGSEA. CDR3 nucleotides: TGCAGCGTTAAAAGGGACAGTCTCATCTACGAGCAGTACTTC. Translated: CSVKRDSLIYEQYF.